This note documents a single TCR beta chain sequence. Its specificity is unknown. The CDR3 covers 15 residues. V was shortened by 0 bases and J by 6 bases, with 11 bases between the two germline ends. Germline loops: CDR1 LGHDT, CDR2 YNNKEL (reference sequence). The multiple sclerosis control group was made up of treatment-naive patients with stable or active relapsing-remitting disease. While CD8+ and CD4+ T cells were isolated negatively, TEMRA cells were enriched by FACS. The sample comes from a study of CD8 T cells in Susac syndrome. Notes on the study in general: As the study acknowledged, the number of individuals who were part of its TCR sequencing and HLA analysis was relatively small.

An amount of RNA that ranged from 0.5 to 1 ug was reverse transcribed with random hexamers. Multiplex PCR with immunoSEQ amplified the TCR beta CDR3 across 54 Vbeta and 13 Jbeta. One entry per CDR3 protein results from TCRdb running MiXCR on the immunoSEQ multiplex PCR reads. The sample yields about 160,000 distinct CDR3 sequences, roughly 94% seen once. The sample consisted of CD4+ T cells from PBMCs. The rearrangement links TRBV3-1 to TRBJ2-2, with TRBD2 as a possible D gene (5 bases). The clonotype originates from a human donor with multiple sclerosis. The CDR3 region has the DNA TGTGCCAGCAGCCAAGATGCCGGGATCGCCGGGGAGCTGTTTTTT. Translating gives CASSQDAGIAGELFF.